Included here is one T cell receptor (beta chain) sequence, with context. This sample is part of a study of cytomegalovirus exposure and HLA in healthy donors. A multiplex PCR was run with 60 Vbeta primers and 13 Jbeta primers. TCRdb keeps only in-frame clones here, not all; method: immunoSEQ multiplex PCR. The repertoire has more than 150,000 clones, less than 85% of them found once; the top ten carry about 0.63%. The receptor comes from a boy aged 10-17 years in good health and CMV-seronegative. Sequenced material: PBMCs.

CDR3 DNA: TGTGCCAGCAGTTACGGGCGGCAGGGGGGGAACACTGAAGCTTTCTTT. Its translation is CASSYGRQGGNTEAFF. The V gene is TRBV6-6, the J gene TRBJ1-1; 7 nucleotides agree with TRBD1. The CDR3 runs to 16 residues. Germline V gene sequence: CDR1 MNHNY, CDR2 SVGAGI (reference sequence). V lost 2 bases to trimming and J lost 1 base; unmatched junction nucleotides: 7.